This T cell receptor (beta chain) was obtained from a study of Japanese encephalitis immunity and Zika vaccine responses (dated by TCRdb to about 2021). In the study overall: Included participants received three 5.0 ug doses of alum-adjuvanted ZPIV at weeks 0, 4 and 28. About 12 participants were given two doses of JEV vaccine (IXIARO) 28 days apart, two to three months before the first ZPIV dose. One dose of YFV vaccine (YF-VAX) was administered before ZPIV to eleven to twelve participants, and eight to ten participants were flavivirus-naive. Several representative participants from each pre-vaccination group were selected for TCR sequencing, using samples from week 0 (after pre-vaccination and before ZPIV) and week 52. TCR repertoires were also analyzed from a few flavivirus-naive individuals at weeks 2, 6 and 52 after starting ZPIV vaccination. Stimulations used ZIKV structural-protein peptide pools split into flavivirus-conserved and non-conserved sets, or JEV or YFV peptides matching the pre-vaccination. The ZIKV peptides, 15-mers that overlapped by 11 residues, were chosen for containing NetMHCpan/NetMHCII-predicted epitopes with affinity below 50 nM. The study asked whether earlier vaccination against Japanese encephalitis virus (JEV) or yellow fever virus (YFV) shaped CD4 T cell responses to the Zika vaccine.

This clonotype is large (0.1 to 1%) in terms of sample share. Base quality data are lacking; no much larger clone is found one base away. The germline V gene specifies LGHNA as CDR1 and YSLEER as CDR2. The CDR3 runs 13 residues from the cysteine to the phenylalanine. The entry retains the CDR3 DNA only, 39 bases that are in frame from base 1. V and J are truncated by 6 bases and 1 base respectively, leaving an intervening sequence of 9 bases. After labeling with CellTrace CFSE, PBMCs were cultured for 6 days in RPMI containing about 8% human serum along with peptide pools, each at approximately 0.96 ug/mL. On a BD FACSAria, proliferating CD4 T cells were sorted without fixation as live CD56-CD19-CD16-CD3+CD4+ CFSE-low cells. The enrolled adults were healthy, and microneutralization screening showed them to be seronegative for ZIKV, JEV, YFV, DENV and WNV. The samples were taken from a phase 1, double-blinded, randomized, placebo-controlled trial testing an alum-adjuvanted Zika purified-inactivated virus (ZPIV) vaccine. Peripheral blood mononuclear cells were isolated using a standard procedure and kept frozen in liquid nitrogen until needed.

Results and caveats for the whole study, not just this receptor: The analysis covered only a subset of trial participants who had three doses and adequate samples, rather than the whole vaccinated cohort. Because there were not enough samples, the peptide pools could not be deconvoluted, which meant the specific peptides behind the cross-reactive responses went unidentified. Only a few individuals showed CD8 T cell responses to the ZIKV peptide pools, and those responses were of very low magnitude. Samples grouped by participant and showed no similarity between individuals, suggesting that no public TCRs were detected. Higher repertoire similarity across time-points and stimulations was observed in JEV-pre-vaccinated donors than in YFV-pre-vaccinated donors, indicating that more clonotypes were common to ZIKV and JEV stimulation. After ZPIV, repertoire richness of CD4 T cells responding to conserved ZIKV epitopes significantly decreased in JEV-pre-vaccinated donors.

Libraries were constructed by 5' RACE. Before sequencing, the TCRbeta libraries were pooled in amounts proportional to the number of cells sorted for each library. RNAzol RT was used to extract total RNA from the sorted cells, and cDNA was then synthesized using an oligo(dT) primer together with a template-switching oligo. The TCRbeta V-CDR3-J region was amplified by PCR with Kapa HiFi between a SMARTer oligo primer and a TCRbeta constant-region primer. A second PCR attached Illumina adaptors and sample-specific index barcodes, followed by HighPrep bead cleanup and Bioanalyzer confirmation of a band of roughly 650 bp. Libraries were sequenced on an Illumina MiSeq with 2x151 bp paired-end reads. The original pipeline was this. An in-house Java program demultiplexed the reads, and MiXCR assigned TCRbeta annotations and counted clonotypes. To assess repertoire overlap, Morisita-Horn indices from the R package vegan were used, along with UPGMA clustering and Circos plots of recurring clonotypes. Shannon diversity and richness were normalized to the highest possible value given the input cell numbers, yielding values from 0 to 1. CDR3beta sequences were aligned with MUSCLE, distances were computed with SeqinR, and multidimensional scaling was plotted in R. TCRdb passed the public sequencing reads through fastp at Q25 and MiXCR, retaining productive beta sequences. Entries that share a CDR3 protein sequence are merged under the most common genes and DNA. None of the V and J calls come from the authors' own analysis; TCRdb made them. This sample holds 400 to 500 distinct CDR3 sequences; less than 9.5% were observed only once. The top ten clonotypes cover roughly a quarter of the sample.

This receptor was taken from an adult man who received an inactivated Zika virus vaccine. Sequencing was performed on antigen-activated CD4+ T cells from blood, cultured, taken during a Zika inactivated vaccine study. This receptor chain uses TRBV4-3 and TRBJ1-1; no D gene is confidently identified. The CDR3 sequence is CASSSVQNTEAFF. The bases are TGCGCCAGCAGTTCCGTCCAGAACACTGAAGCTTTCTTT.